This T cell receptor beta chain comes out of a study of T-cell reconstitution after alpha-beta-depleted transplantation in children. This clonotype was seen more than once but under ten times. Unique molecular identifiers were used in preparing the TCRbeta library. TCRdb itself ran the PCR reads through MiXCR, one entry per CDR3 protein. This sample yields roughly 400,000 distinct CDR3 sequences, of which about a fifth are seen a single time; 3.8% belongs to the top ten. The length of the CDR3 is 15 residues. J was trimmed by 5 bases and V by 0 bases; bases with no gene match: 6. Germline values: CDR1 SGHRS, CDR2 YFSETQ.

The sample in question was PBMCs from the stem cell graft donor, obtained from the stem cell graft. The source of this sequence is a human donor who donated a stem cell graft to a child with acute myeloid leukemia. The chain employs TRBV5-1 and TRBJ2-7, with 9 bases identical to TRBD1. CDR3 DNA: TGCGCCAGCAGCTTGGCCCCGGGACAGGGTAACGAGCAGTACTTC. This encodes CASSLAPGQGNEQYF.